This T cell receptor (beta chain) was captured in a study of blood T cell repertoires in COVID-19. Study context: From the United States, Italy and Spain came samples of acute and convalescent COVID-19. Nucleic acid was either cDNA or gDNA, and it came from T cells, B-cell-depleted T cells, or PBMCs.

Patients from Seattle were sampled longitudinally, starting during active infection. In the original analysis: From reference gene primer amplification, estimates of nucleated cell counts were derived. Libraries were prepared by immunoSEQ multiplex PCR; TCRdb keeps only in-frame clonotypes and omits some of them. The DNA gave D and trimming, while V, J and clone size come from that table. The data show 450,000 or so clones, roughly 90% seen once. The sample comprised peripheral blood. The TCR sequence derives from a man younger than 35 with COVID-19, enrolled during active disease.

The DNA of the CDR3 is TGTGCCAGCAGTCCCGGGACAGGGGCCGGGGAGCTGTTTTTT. Its translation: CASSPGTGAGELFF. V gene TRBV27 combines with J gene TRBJ2-2; 10 bases are a match to TRBD1. J gave up 6 bases and V 5 bases, and 3 bases lay outside the gene matches. The CDR3 consists of 14 residues. Germline CDR1 is MNHEY and CDR2 is SMNVEV (reference sequence).